The clone carrying this T cell receptor beta chain was seen ten or more times. Its matching antigen is unknown. The germline gene is not matched at one end of the junction; a read error may be the cause. This entry belongs to a study of early T cells in non-severe SARS-CoV-2 infection. Overall study context: From unsorted whole blood, bulk RNA was sequenced, and the chains remained unpaired.

The CDR3 has 12 residues. In germline, CDR1 is SSHAT, CDR2 FNYEAQ (reference sequence). Tagging with unique molecular identifiers was applied to individual cDNA molecules. TCRdb used MiXCR to reprocess the 5' RACE reads, holding one entry per CDR3 protein. The sample gives 60,000 to 90,000 distinct CDR3 sequences, over 9% of which show up once; approximately 4.9% is in the top ten. General study results and limits: VDJdb-based matching was biased toward anti-spike CD8 responses and missed private and CD4 specificities.

The clonotype was recovered from an adult who was a healthcare worker with PCR-confirmed SARS-CoV-2 infection or an uninfected control (not recorded which). The chain carries TRBV7-7 and TRBJ2-2; D is unclear. Sequenced material: whole blood. The CDR3 DNA is TGTGCCAGCAGATTAGAGACCGGGGAGCTGTTTTTT. This gives the protein CASRLETGELFF.